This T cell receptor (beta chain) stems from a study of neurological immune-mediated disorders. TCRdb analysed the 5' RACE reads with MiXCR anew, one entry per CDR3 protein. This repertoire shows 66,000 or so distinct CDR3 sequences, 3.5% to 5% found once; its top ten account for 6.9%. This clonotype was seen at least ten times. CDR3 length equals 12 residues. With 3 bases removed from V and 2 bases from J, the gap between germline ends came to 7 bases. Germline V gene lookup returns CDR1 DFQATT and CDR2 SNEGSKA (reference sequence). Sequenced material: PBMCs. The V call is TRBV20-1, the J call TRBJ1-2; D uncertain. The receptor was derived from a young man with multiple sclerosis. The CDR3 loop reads CSASARNYGYTF. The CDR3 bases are TGCAGTGCTAGTGCCAGAAACTATGGCTACACCTTC.